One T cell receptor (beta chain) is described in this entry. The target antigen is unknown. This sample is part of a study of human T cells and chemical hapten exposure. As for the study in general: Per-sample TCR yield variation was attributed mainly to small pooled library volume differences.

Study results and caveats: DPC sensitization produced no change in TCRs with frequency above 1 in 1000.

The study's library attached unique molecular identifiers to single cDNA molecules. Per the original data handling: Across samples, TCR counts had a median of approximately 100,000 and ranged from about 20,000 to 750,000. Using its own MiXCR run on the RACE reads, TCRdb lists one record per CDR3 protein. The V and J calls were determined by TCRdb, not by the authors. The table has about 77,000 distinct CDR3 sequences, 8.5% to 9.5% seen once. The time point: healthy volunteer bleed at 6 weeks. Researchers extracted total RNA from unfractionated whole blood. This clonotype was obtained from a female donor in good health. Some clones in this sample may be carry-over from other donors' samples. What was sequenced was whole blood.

Here the CDR3 DNA reads TGTGCCAGCAGCTTAACGACTAGCGGGGTTACAGATACGCAGTATTTT. It is translated as CASSLTTSGVTDTQYF. This chain joins TRBV7-6 and TRBJ2-3, with TRBD2 matching 11 bases. The CDR3 is 16 amino acids. Germline CDR1 is SGHVS and CDR2 is FNYEAQ. V was pared by 2 bases and J by 3 bases, with 4 bases of the junction left unmatched.